This entry describes one TCR beta chain. This sample is drawn from a study of blood T cell repertoires in COVID-19. In germline, CDR1 is SGHTA, CDR2 FQGTGA. The CDR3 extends over 16 amino acids. V was trimmed by 3 bases and J by 0 bases, leaving 13 bases between them. Original handling: Reference gene primer amplification in the assay estimated nucleated cell counts. The protocol was immunoSEQ multiplex PCR, while the TCRdb copy is restricted to in-frame clones and leaves out a portion. V and J calls and clone size are given by that table; D and trimming were obtained from the DNA. Altogether about 150,000 clones are present, 60% to 85% being singletons, with the ten largest covering under 2%.

The sequenced sample consisted of peripheral blood. V and J are TRBV7-3 and TRBJ2-3; tentatively, D is TRBD2 (5 bases). This sequence originates from a man aged 80 or over with acute or convalescent COVID-19. CDR3 region: CASSFSGSASTDTQYF. DNA for the CDR3: TGTGCCAGCAGCTTCTCGGGATCGGCTAGCACAGATACGCAGTATTTT. The whole variable domain, filled in from reference TRBV7-3 and TRBJ2-3, reads GAGVSQTPSNKVTEKGKYVELRCDPISGHTALYWYRQSLGQGPEFLIYFQGTGAADDSGLPNDRFFAVRPEGSVSTLKIQRTERGDSAVYLCASSFSGSASTDTQYFGPGTRLTVL.